Below are 6 T cell receptor beta chains sequenced from a single sample in a study of PD-1 blockade in classical Hodgkin lymphoma. TCRdb's copy holds only in-frame clones and misses some; the assay was immunoSEQ multiplex PCR. Here the sample spans about 94,000 clones, 89% being singletons. Every patient had relapsed following autologous stem cell transplantation, and cohorts differed in brentuximab vedotin exposure. This sample comprised peripheral blood mononuclear cells (PBMCs), obtained before the second cycle of nivolumab. Receptors were obtained from a human donor with classical Hodgkin lymphoma.

V gene TRBV27 combines with J gene TRBJ2-2; TRBD2 aligns across 10 bases. Looked up from germline, CDR1 is MNHEY and CDR2 is SMNVEV (reference sequence). The CDR3 contains 16 residues. The V segment lost 11 bases and the J segment 8 bases; nucleotides outside the gene matches: 17. For the CDR3, the DNA is TGTGCCTCCGCCCATCAAAGGACTAGCGGCCCTGGGGAGCTGTTTTTT. Translated, it gives CASAHQRTSGPGELFF.

The chain uses TRBV27 and TRBJ2-6; tentatively, D is TRBD1 or TRBD2 (7 bases each). Germline V gives CDR1 MNHEY, CDR2 SMNVEV (reference sequence). CDR3 length: 16 residues. V lost 4 bases, J lost 4 bases, and 14 bases lay in between. The CDR3 coding sequence is TGTGCCAGCAGTTGGTCAGGGGGGGAAGGGGCCAACGTCCTGACTTTC. It is translated as CASSWSGGEGANVLTF. Supplemented by reference TRBV27 and TRBJ2-6, the full variable domain reads EAQVTQNPRYLITVTGKKLTVTCSQNMNHEYMSWYRQDPGLGLRQIYYSMNVEVTDKGDVPEGYKVSRKEKRNFPLILESPSPNQTSLYFCASSWSGGEGANVLTFGAGSRLTVL.

This clone was seen a handful of times. The chain uses TRBV6-1 and TRBJ1-5; D not resolved. The CDR3 has 14 residues. With 1 base removed from V and 7 bases from J, the gap between germline ends came to 11 bases. Per the germline V gene, CDR1 is MNHNS and CDR2 is SASEGT. In nucleotides, the CDR3 is TGTGCCAGCAGTGAAGGGTTTGCGAGACAGCCCCAGCATTTT. Protein product: CASSEGFARQPQHF.

The J gene is TRBJ2-7, the V gene TRBV10-3; TRBD2 might be the D (5 bases). The CDR3 runs 13 residues. In germline, CDR1 is ENHRY, CDR2 SYGVKD. Trimming took 0 bases from V and 6 from J, leaving 9 bases between them. CDR3 sequence (DNA): TGTGCCATCAGTGAGTCGGAGGCGGGCGAGCAGTACTTC. Residues: CAISESEAGEQYF.

The rearrangement uses TRBV5-1 and TRBJ1-1; 8 nucleotides agree with TRBD1. Germline CDR1 reads SGHRS; CDR2 reads YFSETQ. V gave up 4 bases and J gave up 4 bases; unmatched junction bases: 6. The CDR3 is made up of 14 amino acids. The CDR3 sequence is CASSTGQGFTEAFF. CDR3 DNA sequence: TGCGCCAGCAGCACCGGACAGGGTTTCACTGAAGCTTTCTTT.

The chain is built from TRBV7-6 and TRBJ2-1; TRBD2 matches 8 bases. Trimming cost V 1 base and J 4 bases; bases outside gene matches: 3. This CDR3 has 15 amino acids. Germline V gene sequence: CDR1 SGHVS, CDR2 FNYEAQ. The CDR3 nucleotides are TGTGCCAGCAGCTTAGTAAGCGGGGGTTACAATGAGCAGTTCTTC. This codes for CASSLVSGGYNEQFF.